These 23 T cell receptor beta chains originate from one sample sequenced in a study of cytomegalovirus exposure and HLA in healthy donors (dated by TCRdb to the late 2010s). Library preparation employed the immunoSEQ multiplex PCR assay. A mixture of 60 forward primers for TCR Vbeta segments and 13 reverse primers for TCR Jbeta segments was used in the multiplex PCR. Here the immuneACCESS table is served through TCRdb, limited to in-frame sequences with V and J called. Missing clones are a known gap in these copies; in checked studies unresolved V genes cover under half, and the rest lacks a known reason. A total of about 100,000 clones appear in this sample, 84% of them only once. The ten largest account for approximately 1.2% of the sample. The sequenced material came from PBMCs. Receptors were obtained from a woman aged 18 to 35 in good health and CMV-seronegative.

This rearrangement joins TRBV5-5 to TRBJ1-2; a weak D match, TRBD1 (6 bases). V lost 5 bases and J lost 8, with 19 bases in between. The CDR3 totals 14 residues. Germline lookup yields CDR1 SGHKS and CDR2 YYEKEE (reference sequence). For the CDR3, the DNA is TGTGCCAGCAGATATTCAGGGGACGGAGGCGGCTACACCTTC. Protein sequence: CASRYSGDGGGYTF.

J is TRBJ1-1 and V is TRBV19, with D possibly being TRBD1 (5 bases). Trimming removed 5 bases from V and 6 bases from J, with 13 bases in between. The CDR3 length is 13 residues. Germline V gene data show CDR1 as LNHDA and CDR2 as SQIVND (reference sequence). For the CDR3, the DNA is TGTGCCAGTAGTCCTCAGGGAAGGGCTGAAGCTTTCTTT. Protein sequence: CASSPQGRAEAFF.

The table lists this clone with many counts. The genes are TRBV6-5 and TRBJ2-5; TRBD2 agrees at 10 bases. Per the germline V gene, CDR1 is MNHEY and CDR2 is SVGAGI. With 0 bases clipped from V and 4 bases from J, the junction kept 2 bases outside the gene matches. The CDR3 totals 15 residues. Written as DNA, the CDR3 is TGTGCCAGCAGTTACTCAGCGGGGGGGCCAGAGACCCAGTACTTC. Translation gives CASSYSAGGPETQYF.

The chain links TRBV7-9 to TRBJ2-7, with TRBD1 matching over 9 bases. The CDR3 is made up of 15 amino acids. J lost 3 bases, V lost 5 bases, and 8 bases had no gene match. The V gene's germline CDR1 is SEHNR and CDR2 FQNEAQ (reference sequence). The CDR3 here is CASSDGGDRDYEQYF. The CDR3 region has the DNA TGTGCCAGCAGCGATGGGGGGGACAGGGACTACGAGCAGTACTTC.

The rearrangement links TRBV5-1 to TRBJ1-1, with 11 bases identical to TRBD1. V lost 1 base and J lost 3; bases outside the gene matches: 14. CDR1 and CDR2 (germline): SGHRS, YFSETQ. The length of the CDR3 is 19 residues. The CDR3 loop is CASSLSYRGQGVRDTEAFF. CDR3 coding DNA: TGCGCCAGCAGCTTGTCCTATCGGGGACAGGGGGTAAGGGACACTGAAGCTTTCTTT.

The chain carries TRBV7-9 and TRBJ2-2; TRBD1 matches 7 bases. The J segment lost 0 bases and the V segment lost 4 bases, leaving 5 bases of the junction unmatched. This CDR3 has 16 amino acids. The germline CDR1 and CDR2 sequences are SEHNR and FQNEAQ (reference sequence). The chain's CDR3 is CASSWGQRSNTGELFF. CDR3 in DNA: TGTGCCAGCAGCTGGGGACAGCGATCGAACACCGGGGAGCTGTTTTTT.

This chain uses TRBV4-1 with TRBJ2-1, with a weak D call TRBD2 (5 bases). Germline V gene data show CDR1 as MGHRA and CDR2 as YSYEKL. V dropped 0 bases and J dropped 5 bases, with 23 bases sitting between them. This CDR3 has 19 amino acids. The CDR3 coding sequence is TGCGCCAGCAGCCAAGAAATGACCCAAAAGGACTTCCGGGACAATGAGCAGTTCTTC. Residues: CASSQEMTQKDFRDNEQFF.

This clone was seen just once. The V call is TRBV19, the J call TRBJ2-7; a possible D gene is TRBD1 (6 bases). Between the trimmed V and J ends, which lost 3 bases and 5 bases, there was a span of 11 bases. Germline CDR1 reads LNHDA; CDR2 reads SQIVND (reference sequence). This CDR3 spans 13 amino acids. The CDR3 bases are TGTGCCAGTAGTATGGTGGGGGCCGACGAGCAGTACTTC. Translating gives CASSMVGADEQYF.

V gene TRBV4-1 combines with J gene TRBJ2-3, with TRBD2 matching 13 bases. CDR3 length: 16 residues. V dropped 1 base and J dropped 5; count of bases not matched to a gene: 3. CDR1 and CDR2 from the germline V gene are MGHRA and YSYEKL. The CDR3 coding sequence is TGCGCCAGCAGCCAAGTCGGACTAGCGGGAGAAGATACGCAGTATTTT. Its translation is CASSQVGLAGEDTQYF.

The chain's CDR3 is CASSLFLLAGVAGEQYF. CDR3 nucleotides: TGTGCCAGCAGCTTATTTCTTTTAGCGGGGGTCGCGGGAGAGCAGTACTTC. The chain uses TRBV7-8 and TRBJ2-7, with 9 bases matching TRBD2. The germline gives CDR1 SGHVS, CDR2 FQNEAQ. The CDR3 extends over 17 amino acids. V was pared by 2 bases and J by 7 bases, with 15 bases of the junction left unmatched.

This chain connects TRBV4-3 to TRBJ2-2; the D gene is possibly TRBD1 (6 bases). The germline CDR1 and CDR2 sequences are LGHNA and YSLEER. The CDR3 loop spans 16 amino acids. V was shortened by 3 bases and J by 6 bases, with 17 bases between the two germline ends. The CDR3, as DNA: TGCGCCAGCAGCCAGGTTACAGGGTTATGGGCCGGGGAGCTGTTTTTT. It is translated as CASSQVTGLWAGELFF.

This clone appeared a single time. The DNA for the CDR3 is TGTGCCAGCAGTGTAGCGGGAGCGGCTACGAATGAGCAGTTCTTC. It specifies CASSVAGAATNEQFF. The genes are TRBV6-1 and TRBJ2-1; 9 bases align to TRBD2. After removal of 4 bases from V and 7 bases from J, the junction contained 8 bases not matched to a gene. From germline, CDR1 is MNHNS and CDR2 SASEGT. The CDR3 runs 15 residues.

The chain joins TRBV7-9 to TRBJ2-2; perhaps TRBD2 as D (6 bases). The germline V and J ends were trimmed by 3 bases and 2 bases, with 7 bases remaining between them. This CDR3 comprises 14 residues. The germline V gene has CDR1 SEHNR and CDR2 FQNEAQ (reference sequence). The CDR3 nucleotides read TGTGCCAGCAGCTTGGGGACTAACACCGGGGAGCTGTTTTTT. As protein: CASSLGTNTGELFF.

On this clone: Germline is not matched at one junction end, which may reflect a read error. This specimen includes other DNA sequences encoding the same CDR3. V and J are TRBV5-4 and TRBJ2-1, with a possible D match to TRBD2 (6 bases). The CDR3 length is 11 residues. In germline, CDR1 is SGHNT, CDR2 YYREEE (reference sequence). CDR3 bases: TGCGCCAGCATAGGGACTGATGAGCAGTTCTTC. Translated: CASIGTDEQFF.

This clone was picked up a small number of times. V is TRBV4-3 and J is TRBJ1-5; D is ambiguous. Germline CDR1 and CDR2: LGHNA and YSLEER. The CDR3 extends over 15 amino acids. The V gene lost 1 base and the J gene lost 3 bases, with 10 bases spanning the gap. The CDR3 sequence is CASSQARSANQPQHF. CDR3 DNA: TGCGCCAGCAGCCAAGCAAGAAGCGCCAATCAGCCCCAGCATTTT.

This chain joins TRBV18 and TRBJ2-3; D gene uncertain. This CDR3 has 14 amino acids. CDR1 is KGHSH and CDR2 is LQKENI in the germline V gene. Trimming stripped 2 bases from V and 5 bases from J, with 11 bases between. The CDR3 spells CASSPGSTGDTQYF. In nucleotides, the CDR3 is TGTGCCAGCTCACCAGGATCAACGGGAGATACGCAGTATTTT.

This clone was observed a handful of times. The chain is built from TRBV29-1 and TRBJ1-2; 8 bases align to TRBD1. V gave up 4 bases and J gave up 7 bases; unmatched junction bases: 8. This CDR3 contains 13 residues. From germline, CDR1 is SQVTM and CDR2 ANQGSEA. The CDR3 sequence: CSVVGQGLRGYTF. The CDR3 DNA follows: TGCAGCGTTGTCGGACAGGGTCTTCGTGGCTACACCTTC. The complete variable domain, with remaining parts taken from reference TRBV29-1 and TRBJ1-2, reads SAVISQKPSRDICQRGTSLTIQCQVDSQVTMMFWYRQQPGQSLTLIATANQGSEATYESGFVIDKFPISRPNLTFSTLTVSNMSPEDSSIYLCSVVGQGLRGYTFGSGTRLTVV.

V and J are TRBV6-1 and TRBJ2-5; D perhaps matches TRBD1 (5 bases). The germline V gene encodes CDR1 MNHNS and CDR2 SASEGT. Trimming removed 3 bases from V and 1 base from J, with 12 bases in between. The CDR3 covers 15 residues. The CDR3: CASSDLLDIQETQYF. DNA of the CDR3: TGTGCCAGCAGTGATCTTCTGGACATCCAAGAGACCCAGTACTTC.

The table lists this clone with a count of one. The chain employs TRBV29-1 and TRBJ1-2; the match to TRBD1 covers 7 bases. This CDR3 region has 14 residues. The germline V gene encodes CDR1 SQVTM and CDR2 ANQGSEA. J lost 6 bases, V lost 0 bases, and 7 bases had no gene match. The CDR3 is CSVEDRNRGDGYTF. The CDR3 bases are TGCAGCGTTGAAGATCGCAACAGGGGCGATGGCTACACCTTC.

The chain employs TRBV7-9 and TRBJ2-5; a weak D match, TRBD2 (6 bases). V gave up 2 bases and J gave up 4 bases, with 17 bases separating them. Germline values: CDR1 SEHNR, CDR2 FQNEAQ (reference sequence). This CDR3 is 16 amino acids long. CDR3 in DNA: TGTGCCAGCAGCTTACGACACTCCGATAGCGGAGAGACCCAGTACTTC. Protein product: CASSLRHSDSGETQYF.

The chain combines TRBV27 with TRBJ2-5; a possible D gene is TRBD1 (6 bases). The V end was cut by 8 bases, the J end by 5 bases, with 12 bases between. The length of the CDR3 is 12 residues. CDR1 is MNHEY, CDR2 SMNVEV, per germline (reference sequence). The CDR3 nucleotides read TGTGCCAGCTCTCCCCAGGGGGAGACCCAGTACTTC. This codes for CASSPQGETQYF.

J is TRBJ2-3 and V is TRBV6-1, with TRBD2 matching over 10 bases. Per germline, CDR1 MNHNS and CDR2 SASEGT. The CDR3 runs to 15 residues. With 6 bases clipped from V and 4 bases from J, the junction kept 7 bases outside the gene matches. CDR3 nucleotides: TGTGCCAGCAGCATTAGCGGGGGGCCGGCAGATACGCAGTATTTT. Translated, it gives CASSISGGPADTQYF.

This chain links TRBV9 with TRBJ2-1; TRBD2 aligns across 13 bases. V trimming: 3 bases; J trimming: 4 bases; junction bases outside the gene matches: 10. Germline assignment: CDR1 SGDLS and CDR2 YYNGEE. The CDR3 extends over 18 amino acids. This CDR3 is CASSDRSMGLAGYNEQFF. CDR3 in DNA: TGTGCCAGCAGCGACCGATCGATGGGACTAGCGGGATACAATGAGCAGTTCTTC.